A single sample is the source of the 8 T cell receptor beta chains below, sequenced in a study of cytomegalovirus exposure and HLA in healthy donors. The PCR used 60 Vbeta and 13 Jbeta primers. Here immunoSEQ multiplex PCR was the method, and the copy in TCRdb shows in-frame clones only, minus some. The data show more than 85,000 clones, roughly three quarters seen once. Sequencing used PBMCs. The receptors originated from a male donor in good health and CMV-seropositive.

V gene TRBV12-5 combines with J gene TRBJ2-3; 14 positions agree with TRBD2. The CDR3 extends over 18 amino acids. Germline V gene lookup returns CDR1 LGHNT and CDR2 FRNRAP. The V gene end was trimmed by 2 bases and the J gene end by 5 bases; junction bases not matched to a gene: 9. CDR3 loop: CASGLTRLAGGHQDTQYF. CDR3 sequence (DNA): TGTGCTAGTGGTTTGACCCGACTAGCGGGGGGGCATCAAGATACGCAGTATTTT.

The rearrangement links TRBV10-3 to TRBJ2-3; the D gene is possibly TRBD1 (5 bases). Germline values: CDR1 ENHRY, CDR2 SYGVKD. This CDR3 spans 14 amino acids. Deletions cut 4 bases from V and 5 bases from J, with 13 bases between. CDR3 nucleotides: TGTGCCATCAGTGGGGAACCTAGGGGAGATACGCAGTATTTT. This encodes CAISGEPRGDTQYF.

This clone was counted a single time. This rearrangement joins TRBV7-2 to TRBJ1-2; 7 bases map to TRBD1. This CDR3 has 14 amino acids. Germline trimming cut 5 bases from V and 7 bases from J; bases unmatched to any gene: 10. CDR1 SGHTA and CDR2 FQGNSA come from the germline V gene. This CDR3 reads CASSPGRRQGGYTF. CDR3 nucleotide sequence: TGTGCCAGCAGCCCAGGAAGGCGACAGGGTGGCTACACCTTC.

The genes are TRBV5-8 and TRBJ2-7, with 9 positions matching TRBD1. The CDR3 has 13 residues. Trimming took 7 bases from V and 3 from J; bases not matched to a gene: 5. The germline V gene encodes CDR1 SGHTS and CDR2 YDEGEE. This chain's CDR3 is CASQRDRDYEQYF. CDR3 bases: TGTGCCAGCCAGCGGGACAGGGACTACGAGCAGTACTTC.

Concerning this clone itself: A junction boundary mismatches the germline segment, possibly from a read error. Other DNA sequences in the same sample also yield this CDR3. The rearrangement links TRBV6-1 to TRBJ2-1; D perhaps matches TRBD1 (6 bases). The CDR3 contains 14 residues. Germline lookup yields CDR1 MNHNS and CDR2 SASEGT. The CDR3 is CASSQGSSYNEQFF. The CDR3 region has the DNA TGTGCCAGCAGCCAGGGGTCCTCCTACAACGAGCAGTTCTTC.

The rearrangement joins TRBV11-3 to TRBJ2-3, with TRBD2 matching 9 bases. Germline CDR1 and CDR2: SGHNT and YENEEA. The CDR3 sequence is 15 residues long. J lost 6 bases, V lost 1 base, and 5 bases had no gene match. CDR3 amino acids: CASSLGAGGRDTQYF. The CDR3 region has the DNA TGTGCCAGCAGCTTAGGGGCGGGGGGGCGTGATACGCAGTATTTT.

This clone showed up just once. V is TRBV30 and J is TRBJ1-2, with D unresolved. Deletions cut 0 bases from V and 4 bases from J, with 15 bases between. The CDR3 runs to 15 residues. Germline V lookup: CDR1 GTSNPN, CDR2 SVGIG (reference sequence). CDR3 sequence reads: CAWSVEGVSPYGYTF. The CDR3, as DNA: TGTGCCTGGAGTGTAGAGGGTGTAAGTCCCTATGGCTACACCTTC.

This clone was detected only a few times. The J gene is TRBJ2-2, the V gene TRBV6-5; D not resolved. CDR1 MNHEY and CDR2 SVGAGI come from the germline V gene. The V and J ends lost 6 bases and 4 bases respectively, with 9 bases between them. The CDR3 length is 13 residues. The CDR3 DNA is TGTGCCAGCAGGAGCTCCTCCACCGGGGAGCTGTTTTTT. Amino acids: CASRSSSTGELFF.